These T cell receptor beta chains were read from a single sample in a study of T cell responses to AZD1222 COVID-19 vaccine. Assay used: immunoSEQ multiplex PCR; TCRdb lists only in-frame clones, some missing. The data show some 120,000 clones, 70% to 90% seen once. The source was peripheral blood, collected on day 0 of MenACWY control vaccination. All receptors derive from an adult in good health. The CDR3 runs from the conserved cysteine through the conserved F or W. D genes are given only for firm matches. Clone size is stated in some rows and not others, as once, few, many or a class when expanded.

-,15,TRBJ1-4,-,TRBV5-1,TGCGCCAGCAGCCCTGGGACGGAGGGGCGTGAAAAACTGTTTTTT,CASSPGTEGREKLFF
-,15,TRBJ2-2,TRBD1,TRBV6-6,TGTGCCAGCAGGGGGACAGGGGTGAACACCGGGGAGCTGTTTTTT,CASRGTGVNTGELFF
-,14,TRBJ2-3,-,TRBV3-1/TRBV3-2,TGTGCCAGCAGCCCCCCATCTAGCACAGATACGCAGTATTTT,CASSPPSSTDTQYF
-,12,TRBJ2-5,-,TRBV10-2,TGCGCCAGCAGGGGCCCTCGAGAGACCCAGTACTTC,CASRGPRETQYF
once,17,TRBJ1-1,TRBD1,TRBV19,TGTGCCAGTAGTGGTCGGGACAGGGGCTACGTTAACACTGAAGCTTTCTTT,CASSGRDRGYVNTEAFF
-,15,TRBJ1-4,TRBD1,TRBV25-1,TGTGCCAGCAGTACCCCGACAGGGGGGAATGAAAAACTGTTTTTT,CASSTPTGGNEKLFF
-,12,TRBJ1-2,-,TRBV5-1,TGCGCCAGCAGCATACAGGGCGATGGCTACACCTTC,CASSIQGDGYTF
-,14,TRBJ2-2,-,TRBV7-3,TGTGCCACCCGAGCGCCAGGGTCCCCCGGGGAGCTGTTTTTT,CATRAPGSPGELFF
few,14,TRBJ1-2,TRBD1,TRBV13,TGTGCCAGCAGCTTCAGGGGGGGCAGCTATGGCTACACCTTC,CASSFRGGSYGYTF
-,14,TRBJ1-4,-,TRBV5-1,TGCGCCAGCAGCTCACAGGGAGGTAATGAAAAACTGTTTTTT,CASSSQGGNEKLFF
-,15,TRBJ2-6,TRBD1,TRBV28,TGTGCCAGCACTCTAAGGGGGCCTGGGGCCAACGTCCTGACTTTC,CASTLRGPGANVLTF
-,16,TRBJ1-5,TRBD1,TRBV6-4,TGTGCCAGCAGTGATCCGGGACAGGGGACGAATCAGCCCCAGCATTTT,CASSDPGQGTNQPQHF
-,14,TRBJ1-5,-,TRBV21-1,TGTGCCAGCAGCAGGGGAGGGGACTTTCAGCCCCAGCATTTT,CASSRGGDFQPQHF
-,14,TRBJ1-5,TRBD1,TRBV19,TGTGCCAGTAGTATACAGGGGGCCGATCAGCCCCAGCATTTT,CASSIQGADQPQHF
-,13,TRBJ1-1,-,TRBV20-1,TGCAGTGCTAGTCGGGACACCAACACTGAAGCTTTCTTT,CSASRDTNTEAFF
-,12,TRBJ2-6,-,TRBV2,TGTGCCAGCTTACCTGGGGCCAACGTCCTGACTTTC,CASLPGANVLTF
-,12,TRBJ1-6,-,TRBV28,TGTGCCAGCAGTGTCGACAGGAAACCCCTCCACTTT,CASSVDRKPLHF
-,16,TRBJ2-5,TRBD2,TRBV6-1,TGTGCCAGCAGTGATGGTTTGAGCGGGGGGCAAGAGACCCAGTACTTC,CASSDGLSGGQETQYF
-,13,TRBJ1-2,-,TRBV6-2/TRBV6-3,TGTGCCAGCAGCCCACCAACAGGGAATGGCTACACCTTC,CASSPPTGNGYTF
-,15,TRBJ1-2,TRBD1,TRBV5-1,TGCGCCAGCAGCTACCCGGGACAGGGAGAGAAGGGCTACACCTTC,CASSYPGQGEKGYTF
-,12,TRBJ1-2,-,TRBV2,TGTGCCAGCAGTGCTCGAAACTATGGCTACACCTTC,CASSARNYGYTF
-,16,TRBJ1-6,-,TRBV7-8,TGTGCCAGCAGCTTAAATGGCCCCCCAGGGGATTCACCCCTCCACTTT,CASSLNGPPGDSPLHF
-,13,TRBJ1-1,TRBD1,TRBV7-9,TGTGCCAGCAGACCAGGGGGCGAGGTTGAAGCTTTCTTT,CASRPGGEVEAFF
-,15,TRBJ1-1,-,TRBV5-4,TGTGCCAGCAACCCGGACGTGGAATTGGGGACTGAAGCTTTCTTT,CASNPDVELGTEAFF
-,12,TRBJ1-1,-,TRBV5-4,TGTGCCAGCAGCTTGCAGGGCACTGAAGCTTTCTTT,CASSLQGTEAFF
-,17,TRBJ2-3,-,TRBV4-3,TGCGCCAGCAGCCAAGATCGCCGTGCGGGGAGGTTGGATACGCAGTATTTT,CASSQDRRAGRLDTQYF
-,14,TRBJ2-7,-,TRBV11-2,TGTGCCAGCAGCTTAGTCCAGGGAGGTGGCGAGCAGTACTTC,CASSLVQGGGEQYF
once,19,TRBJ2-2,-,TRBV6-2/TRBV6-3,TGTGCCAGCAGTGTGCCGGGACTGAGCCACTCAAGGGAATACGGGGAGCTGTTTTTT,CASSVPGLSHSREYGELFF
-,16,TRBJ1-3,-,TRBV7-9,TGTGCCAGCAGCTTAGATGCCGGGTACTCTGGAAACACCATATATTTT,CASSLDAGYSGNTIYF
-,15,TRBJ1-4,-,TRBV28,TGTGCCATCATGGAGGGGGGGCCCTTCAATGAAAAACTGTTTTTT,CAIMEGGPFNEKLFF
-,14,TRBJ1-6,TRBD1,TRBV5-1,TGCGCCAGCAGCCGGGACAGGGAGCAATCACCCCTCCACTTT,CASSRDREQSPLHF
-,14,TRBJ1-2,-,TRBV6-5,TGTGCCAGCAGCCAGCAATTCGTGGGCTATGGCTACACCTTC,CASSQQFVGYGYTF
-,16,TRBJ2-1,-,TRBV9,TGTGCCAGCAGCGTAGGAGGGGGGGCAGGGTTACGACGGCAGTTCTTC,CASSVGGGAGLRRQFF
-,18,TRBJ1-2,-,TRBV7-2,TGTGCCAGCAGCTTAGGGAAAAGTGGCTGGGGCATAAACTATGGCTACACCTTC,CASSLGKSGWGINYGYTF
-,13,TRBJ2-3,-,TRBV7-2,TGTGCCAGCAGCTTAGTTCGGGGAGATACGCAGTATTTT,CASSLVRGDTQYF
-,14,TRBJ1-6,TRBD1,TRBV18,TGTGCCAGCTCACCCGACAGGGGTAATTCACCCCTCCACTTT,CASSPDRGNSPLHF
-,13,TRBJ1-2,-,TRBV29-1,TGCAGCGTTGAAATTCCAGGGATATATGGCTACACCTTC,CSVEIPGIYGYTF
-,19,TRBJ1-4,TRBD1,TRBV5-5,TGTGCCAGCACGAGGACCGGGACAGGGGGGGATTCGGCTAATGAAAAACTGTTTTTT,CASTRTGTGGDSANEKLFF
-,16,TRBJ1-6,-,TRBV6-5,TGTGCCAGCAGTTACTCGGGTACAGGTCGATCTTCACCCCTCCACTTT,CASSYSGTGRSSPLHF
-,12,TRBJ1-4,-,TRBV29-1,TGCAGCGTTGGGGGGGCGGATGAAAAACTGTTTTTT,CSVGGADEKLFF
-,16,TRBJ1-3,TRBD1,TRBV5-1,TGCGCCAGCAGCTTTACAGGGGAGAGCTCTGGAAACACCATATATTTT,CASSFTGESSGNTIYF
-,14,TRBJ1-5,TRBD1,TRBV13,TGTGCCAGCAGCGCCGGACAGGGTGCCGGGGCCCAGCATTTT,CASSAGQGAGAQHF
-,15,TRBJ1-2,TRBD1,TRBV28,TGTGCCAGCAGTTCCGACAGGGGAGGGCTCTATGGCTACACCTTC,CASSSDRGGLYGYTF
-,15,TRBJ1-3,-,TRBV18,TGTGCCAGCTCACAAGGGACCCGCTCTGGAAACACCATATATTTT,CASSQGTRSGNTIYF
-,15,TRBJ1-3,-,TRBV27,TGTGCCAGCAGTGCCGGGACGGTCTCTGGAAACACCATATATTTT,CASSAGTVSGNTIYF
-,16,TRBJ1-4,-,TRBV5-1,TGCGCCAGCAGCTTGGCGGTGGGGGGGCAACGGGAAAAACTGTTTTTT,CASSLAVGGQREKLFF
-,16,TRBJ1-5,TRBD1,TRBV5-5,TGTGCCAGCAGCTCGCAGGGGGCGATGGACAATCAGCCCCAGCATTTT,CASSSQGAMDNQPQHF
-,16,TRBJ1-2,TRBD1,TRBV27,TGTGCCAGCAGTTTTTCCCCGGGAGGGGGCAACTATGGCTACACCTTC,CASSFSPGGGNYGYTF
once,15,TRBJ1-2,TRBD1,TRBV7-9,TGTGCCAGCAGCTTACTAGACAGGGGGCTTGGTGGCTACACCTTC,CASSLLDRGLGGYTF
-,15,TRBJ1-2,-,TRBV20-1,TGCAGTGCTAGTTCTGCAGGGATGGTAAACTATGGCTACACCTTC,CSASSAGMVNYGYTF
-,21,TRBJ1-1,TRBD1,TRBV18,TGTGCCAGCTCACCCGCTCAAATTACGACAGGGGGCCGAGAGTCTACTGGGGATTATTTCTTT,CASSPAQITTGGRESTGDYFF
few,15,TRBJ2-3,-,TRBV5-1,TGCGCCAGCAGCTTGGTGGGGGGCGCGACAGATACGCAGTATTTT,CASSLVGGATDTQYF
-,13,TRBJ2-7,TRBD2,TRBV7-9,TGTGCCAGCCGGCCTAGCGGAAACTACGAGCAGTACTTC,CASRPSGNYEQYF
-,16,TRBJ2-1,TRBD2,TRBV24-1,TGTGCCACCAGTGACCAACCGGGACTAACCTACAATGAGCAGTTCTTC,CATSDQPGLTYNEQFF
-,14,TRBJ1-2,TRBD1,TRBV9,TGTGCCAGCAGCGAAGGGACAGGGGACTATGGCTACACCTTC,CASSEGTGDYGYTF